The 28 T cell receptor beta chains below come from one sample, sequenced in a study of T cell responses to AZD1222 COVID-19 vaccine. Assay: immunoSEQ multiplex PCR; the TCRdb copy retains only in-frame clones and omits some. The sample has around 71,000 clones, about four fifths seen once. Material: peripheral blood, obtained 28 days after the second AZD1222 dose. Receptors originate from an adult who received the AZD1222 COVID-19 vaccine.

V and J are TRBV7-9 and TRBJ1-1, with TRBD1 matching over 9 bases. Trimming removed 5 bases from V and 5 bases from J; junction bases left unmatched: 3. The CDR3 consists of 13 residues. CDR1 SEHNR and CDR2 FQNEAQ come from the germline V gene (reference sequence). The CDR3 reads CASSGGTGTEAFF. In DNA, the CDR3 is TGTGCCAGCAGCGGTGGGACAGGGACTGAAGCTTTCTTT.

The chain links TRBV5-4 to TRBJ2-5; 8 nucleotides line up with TRBD2. Germline trimming cut 0 bases from V and 0 bases from J; bases unmatched to any gene: 7. The CDR3 covers 17 residues. Germline CDR1 reads SGHNT; CDR2 reads YYREEE (reference sequence). CDR3 residues: CASSLDAGGGYQETQYF. CDR3 DNA sequence: TGTGCCAGCAGCTTGGATGCCGGGGGGGGCTACCAAGAGACCCAGTACTTC.

CDR3 in DNA: TGTGCCAGCAGCTTAGACTACTTGAATGAGCAGTTCTTC. Translation: CASSLDYLNEQFF. The rearrangement uses TRBV11-2 and TRBJ2-1, with D uncertain. Germline V gene data show CDR1 as SGHAT and CDR2 as FQNNGV. The CDR3 is 13 residues long. V was clipped by 0 bases and J by 7 bases, with 7 bases between them.

The CDR3, as DNA: TGCAGCGTTGGGGTCACCGGGGAGCTGTTTTTT. It translates to CSVGVTGELFF. The chain recombines TRBV29-1 with TRBJ2-2; D is undetermined. Germline values: CDR1 SQVTM, CDR2 ANQGSEA. CDR3 length: 11 residues. With 4 bases removed from V and 4 bases from J, the gap between germline ends came to 4 bases.

This clone was recorded once. V is TRBV4-3 and J is TRBJ1-1; D uncertain. Germline V lookup: CDR1 LGHNA, CDR2 YSLEER. CDR3 length equals 14 residues. The V gene lost 0 bases and the J gene lost 0 bases, with 5 bases spanning the gap. The CDR3 loop reads CASSQDRVNTEAFF. The CDR3 DNA follows: TGCGCCAGCAGCCAAGATCGGGTGAACACTGAAGCTTTCTTT.

The rearrangement uses TRBV2 and TRBJ2-1; maybe TRBD2 (5 bases). The V and J ends lost 7 bases and 5 bases respectively, with 12 bases between them. The germline V gene has CDR1 SNHLY and CDR2 FYNNEI. This CDR3 is 13 amino acids long. Here the CDR3 DNA reads TGTGCCAGCAAGCGGACCATGGACAATGAGCAGTTCTTC. Residues: CASKRTMDNEQFF.

The genes are TRBV19 and TRBJ1-2; 7 bases are a match to TRBD1. V trimming: 6 bases; J trimming: 5 bases; junction bases outside the gene matches: 15. Germline V gene lookup returns CDR1 LNHDA and CDR2 SQIVND (reference sequence). The CDR3 runs to 16 residues. CDR3 coding DNA: TGTGCCAGTAGCGTTTCCGGGGCAGGGGGTCGTTATGGCTACACCTTC. It yields the protein CASSVSGAGGRYGYTF.

The chain combines TRBV12-3 or TRBV12-4 with TRBJ2-7; possible D gene TRBD2, 5 bases. The length of the CDR3 is 12 residues. V was trimmed by 4 bases and J by 5 bases, leaving 9 bases between them. The CDR3 region is CASSWTWDEQYF. CDR3 DNA sequence: TGTGCCAGCAGTTGGACTTGGGACGAGCAGTACTTC.

The chain uses TRBV5-1 and TRBJ1-5, with D maybe TRBD1 (5 bases). The ends were cut back, 4 bases at V and 5 bases at J, with 19 bases in the middle. Germline-derived CDR1 and CDR2 are SGHRS and YFSETQ. The CDR3 sequence is 16 residues long. The CDR3 DNA reads TGCGCCAGCAGCAATGGGGTATCAGGGTCGGATCAGCCCCAGCATTTT. It translates to CASSNGVSGSDQPQHF.

The V and J genes are TRBV4-1 and TRBJ1-1; D is uncertain. Trimming cost V 1 base and J 4 bases, with 10 bases left between them. CDR1 MGHRA and CDR2 YSYEKL come from the germline V gene. This CDR3 is built from 14 residues. The CDR3 loop is CASSQGSYGTEAFF. The DNA for the CDR3 is TGCGCCAGCAGCCAAGGATCCTATGGCACTGAAGCTTTCTTT.

The rearrangement joins TRBV3-1 (or the pseudogene TRBV3-2) to TRBJ1-5, with TRBD1 identical over 8 bases. The CDR3 contains 15 residues. The trim removed 4 bases at V and 4 bases at J, leaving 6 bases unmatched. Germline loops: CDR1 LGHDT, CDR2 YNNKEL (reference sequence). As DNA, the CDR3 is TGTGCCAGCAGCCCTTTCCGGACAGGGAATCAGCCCCAGCATTTT. This translates into CASSPFRTGNQPQHF.

There are a few counts of this clone. The J gene is TRBJ1-4, the V gene TRBV5-1, with 9 bases aligning to TRBD1. J was trimmed by 4 bases and V by 4 bases; bases with no gene match: 8. Germline loops: CDR1 SGHRS, CDR2 YFSETQ. The CDR3 has 16 amino acids. In nucleotides, the CDR3 is TGCGCCAGCAGCGGGGGACAGGGTGGTATTAATGAAAAACTGTTTTTT. Protein sequence: CASSGGQGGINEKLFF.

The chain employs TRBV6-1 and TRBJ2-5; D is perhaps TRBD1 or TRBD2 (5 bases each). Looked up from germline, CDR1 is MNHNS and CDR2 is SASEGT. There are 13 residues in the CDR3. With 5 bases removed from V and 1 base from J, the gap between germline ends came to 8 bases. The CDR3 sequence: CASSRDAQETQYF. The DNA of the CDR3 is TGTGCCAGCAGTCGGGACGCCCAAGAGACCCAGTACTTC.

V usage is TRBV5-1 and J usage is TRBJ1-3; 8 bases line up with TRBD1. V was pared by 3 bases and J by 0 bases, with 5 bases of the junction left unmatched. The CDR3 length is 16 residues. Per the germline V gene, CDR1 is SGHRS and CDR2 is YFSETQ. CDR3 sequence: CASSSTGGSSGNTIYF. As DNA, the CDR3 is TGCGCCAGCAGCTCTACAGGGGGAAGCTCTGGAAACACCATATATTTT.

This clone was picked up one time. This CDR3 is CASSQARNYGYTF. CDR3 coding DNA: TGTGCCAGCAGCCAAGCCAGGAACTATGGCTACACCTTC. The chain recombines TRBV3-1 (or the pseudogene TRBV3-2) with TRBJ1-2, with D hard to call. Trimming took off 1 base at V and 2 bases at J, with 5 bases between the two ends. Germline CDR1 is LGHDT and CDR2 is YNNKEL (reference sequence). The CDR3 sequence is 13 residues long.

The V and J genes are TRBV4-3 and TRBJ2-7; D ambiguous. The germline gives CDR1 LGHNA, CDR2 YSLEER. The CDR3 contains 17 residues. V gave up 0 bases and J gave up 2 bases, with 17 bases separating them. The CDR3 region has the DNA TGCGCCAGCAGCCAAGATGCTTTTCTCTTTAGGGCCTACGAGCAGTACTTC. It translates to CASSQDAFLFRAYEQYF.

This sequence joins TRBV2 and TRBJ2-1; TRBD1 agrees at 7 bases. CDR3 length: 14 residues. Losses at the gene ends were 2 bases for V and 7 bases for J; bases not matched to a gene: 5. The V gene's germline CDR1 is SNHLY and CDR2 FYNNEI. The CDR3 DNA is TGTGCCAGCAGTGAACAGACAGGGTTGAATGAGCAGTTCTTC. Translation: CASSEQTGLNEQFF.

The chain links TRBV6-1 to TRBJ2-3; D may be TRBD1 (6 bases). The CDR3 is 15 amino acids. The germline V gene has CDR1 MNHNS and CDR2 SASEGT. V lost 1 base, J lost 3 bases, and 11 bases lay in between. CDR3 nucleotide sequence: TGTGCCAGCAGTGAAGGACAGGCCGTAACAGATACGCAGTATTTT. It yields the protein CASSEGQAVTDTQYF.

This chain connects TRBV3-1 (or the pseudogene TRBV3-2) to TRBJ1-5; possibly TRBD1 for D (5 bases). Trimming shortened V by 4 bases and J by 8 bases, and 21 bases separated the two germline ends. The CDR3 is made up of 16 amino acids. Germline CDR1 is LGHDT and CDR2 is YNNKEL (reference sequence). CDR3 in amino acids: CASSPFFLGGGEPQHF. DNA of the CDR3: TGTGCCAGCAGCCCCTTCTTTCTCGGCGGGGGAGAGCCCCAGCATTTT.

The chain is built from TRBV11-1 and TRBJ1-1, with 7 bases identical to TRBD1. CDR3 length equals 14 residues. The germline CDR1 and CDR2 sequences are SGHAT and FQDESV (reference sequence). The J segment lost 5 bases and the V segment lost 5 bases, leaving 8 bases of the junction unmatched. CDR3 in DNA: TGTGCCAGCAGCGCACAGGGGTATGAGACTGAAGCTTTCTTT. This gives the protein CASSAQGYETEAFF.

This clone was detected a few times. The chain combines TRBV10-3 with TRBJ1-1; D is uncertain. Germline V gene lookup returns CDR1 ENHRY and CDR2 SYGVKD. Trimming took 4 bases from V and 10 from J, leaving 10 bases between them. The CDR3 totals 11 residues. The DNA for the CDR3 is TGTGCCATCAGTGCGGGAGTTGGAGCTTTCTTT. Its translation is CAISAGVGAFF.

This chain joins TRBV9 and TRBJ2-7; D ambiguous. The CDR3 has 14 amino acids. The germline V gene has CDR1 SGDLS and CDR2 YYNGEE. Deletions cut 4 bases from V and 3 bases from J, with 14 bases between. This chain's CDR3 is CASSPSPGDYEQYF. The CDR3 DNA follows: TGTGCCAGCAGCCCCTCTCCAGGTGACTACGAGCAGTACTTC.

The chain carries TRBV5-4 and TRBJ2-2; 7 positions agree with TRBD1. Germline CDR1 and CDR2: SGHNT and YYREEE (reference sequence). The CDR3 is 19 amino acids. Losses at the gene ends were 4 bases for V and 0 bases for J; bases not matched to a gene: 15. The CDR3 reads CASSPAGTAFHANTGELFF. The CDR3, as DNA: TGTGCCAGCAGCCCGGCCGGGACAGCCTTTCACGCGAACACCGGGGAGCTGTTTTTT.

The chain is built from TRBV3-1 (or the pseudogene TRBV3-2) and TRBJ1-2, with D unclear. The CDR3 spans 14 residues. V shed 1 base and J shed 8 bases, with 14 bases lying between them. The germline gives CDR1 LGHDT, CDR2 YNNKEL (reference sequence). Here the CDR3 reads CASSQGSAVGGYTF. In nucleotides, the CDR3 is TGTGCCAGCAGCCAAGGTTCAGCTGTCGGAGGCTACACCTTC.

The chain is built from TRBV2 and TRBJ1-2; D remains ambiguous. Between the trimmed V and J ends, which lost 7 bases and 4 bases, there was a span of 10 bases. Germline CDR1 SNHLY, CDR2 FYNNEI. This CDR3 has 12 residues. CDR3 sequence (DNA): TGTGCCAGCAAAGACGATTCCTATGGCTACACCTTC. Translated: CASKDDSYGYTF. Full variable domain (rest looked up from reference TRBV2 and TRBJ1-2): EPEVTQTPSHQVTQMGQEVILRCVPISNHLYFYWYRQILGQKVEFLVSFYNNEISEKSEIFDDQFSVERPDGSNFTLKIRSTKLEDSAMYFCASKDDSYGYTFGSGTRLTVV.

This chain connects TRBV6-5 to TRBJ1-4; D unclear. The CDR3 runs to 14 residues. V was pared by 2 bases and J by 6 bases, with 10 bases between. The germline V gene has CDR1 MNHEY and CDR2 SVGAGI. CDR3 sequence: CASSYDQTDEKLFF. Written as DNA, the CDR3 is TGTGCCAGCAGTTACGATCAAACGGATGAAAAACTGTTTTTT.

This clone was seen a few times. The chain carries TRBV11-2 and TRBJ2-7; a weak D match, TRBD2 (7 bases). Trimming removed 6 bases at V and 1 base at J, with 19 bases between. The CDR3 loop spans 16 amino acids. Germline assignment: CDR1 SGHAT and CDR2 FQNNGV. The CDR3: CASSLPLRGASYEQYF. The CDR3 DNA reads TGTGCCAGCAGTTTACCCCTCCGGGGGGCTTCCTACGAGCAGTACTTC.

The genes are TRBV27 and TRBJ2-7; D tentatively reads TRBD1 or TRBD2 (7 bases each). CDR3 length: 16 amino acids. V shed 5 bases and J shed 1 base, with 18 bases lying between them. The germline V gene encodes CDR1 MNHEY and CDR2 SMNVEV (reference sequence). The CDR3 sequence: CASSPTRGRGSYEQYF. The CDR3 DNA is TGTGCCAGCAGTCCGACCAGGGGGAGGGGTTCCTACGAGCAGTACTTC.